The 32 T cell receptor beta chains below all came from one sample that was sequenced in a study of T cell repertoires in cytomegalovirus infection. These receptors are not linked to any known antigen. TCRdb analysed the reads with MiXCR anew, one entry per CDR3 protein. The table has 640,000 or so distinct CDR3 sequences, approximately 33% seen once. Sequenced material: cultured PBMCs, taken from culture after CMV antigen stimulation. These receptor sequences come from a human donor in good health (CMV status not recorded). Some clones in this sample may be carry-over from other donors' samples.

The chain recombines TRBV20-1 with TRBJ2-5, with 14 bases that match TRBD2. Germline loops: CDR1 DFQATT, CDR2 SNEGSKA (reference sequence). There are 14 residues in the CDR3. The CDR3 coding sequence is TGCAGCTCAGGACTAGCGGGGGGACAAGAGACCCAGTACTTC. Encoded protein: CSSGLAGGQETQYF.

This clonotype has at least ten counts. J is TRBJ1-3 and V is TRBV7-2, with D tentatively TRBD1 (5 bases). The CDR3 consists of 14 residues. Germline V gene lookup returns CDR1 SGHTA and CDR2 FQGNSA. V was shortened by 6 bases and J by 3 bases, with 12 bases between the two germline ends. The CDR3 loop reads CASRQPRDGNTIYF. The CDR3 region has the DNA TGTGCCAGCAGGCAGCCCAGGGATGGAAACACCATATATTTT.

This chain links TRBV29-1 with TRBJ2-1, with 7 bases lining up with TRBD2. The trim removed 6 bases at V and 5 bases at J, leaving 10 bases unmatched. The CDR3 consists of 14 residues. Germline V lookup: CDR1 SQVTM, CDR2 ANQGSEA. CDR3 residues: CSVGRKLADNEQFF. The CDR3 nucleotides are TGCAGCGTCGGACGGAAGCTAGCGGACAATGAGCAGTTCTTC.

This clonotype was seen a few times. This chain uses TRBV7-8 with TRBJ1-5; tentative D call: TRBD1 (6 bases). The germline CDR1 and CDR2 sequences are SGHVS and FQNEAQ. The CDR3 has 16 amino acids. V gave up 5 bases and J gave up 0 bases, with 14 bases separating them. The CDR3 region has the DNA TGTGCCAGCAGCCTGTGGACAGTTTATAGCAATCAGCCCCAGCATTTT. Translated, it gives CASSLWTVYSNQPQHF.

V usage is TRBV19 and J usage is TRBJ1-1, with a tentative D call TRBD1 (5 bases). V was clipped by 3 bases and J by 6 bases, with 14 bases between them. The germline gives CDR1 LNHDA, CDR2 SQIVND (reference sequence). The length of the CDR3 is 14 residues. In nucleotides, the CDR3 is TGTGCCAGTAGTATTATTAGGGGTAACGCTGAAGCTTTCTTT. Amino acids: CASSIIRGNAEAFF.

This clonotype was counted a few times. The gene calls are TRBV6-1 and TRBJ1-5; D ambiguous. V lost 3 bases and J lost 9, with 18 bases in between. Germline V gives CDR1 MNHNS, CDR2 SASEGT. CDR3 size: 15 residues. The CDR3 DNA is TGTGCCAGCAGTGAGGGCCGGCAGCAGGTACGGCCCCAGCATTTT. Amino acid sequence: CASSEGRQQVRPQHF.

This chain joins TRBV7-2 and TRBJ1-2; TRBD1 aligns across 8 bases. Germline V gives CDR1 SGHTA, CDR2 FQGNSA. The ends lost 2 bases at V and 4 bases at J; junction bases unmatched: 12. This CDR3 is built from 17 residues. In DNA, the CDR3 is TGTGCCAGCAGCTTATCGACAGGGGTAGTCGGCGGCTATGGCTACACCTTC. Residues: CASSLSTGVVGGYGYTF.

The table lists this clonotype with a few counts. V and J are TRBV11-3 and TRBJ1-3; tentatively, D is TRBD1 (6 bases). This CDR3 is 16 amino acids long. Germline V lookup: CDR1 SGHNT, CDR2 YENEEA. Deletions cut 5 bases from V and 0 bases from J, with 14 bases between. In nucleotides, the CDR3 is TGTGCCAGCAGCCCAGGGGCCCTCGGCTCTGGAAACACCATATATTTT. This codes for CASSPGALGSGNTIYF.

This sequence joins TRBV12-3 or TRBV12-4 and TRBJ2-5; TRBD2 aligns across 8 bases. The CDR3 is 13 amino acids. The V and J ends lost 6 bases and 13 bases, in that order; junction bases with no gene match: 13. CDR3 residues: CASSPHLPGGWYF. CDR3 bases: TGTGCCAGCAGCCCACATTTACCGGGAGGGTGGTACTTC.

This clonotype was picked up a small number of times. The chain links TRBV11-2 to TRBJ2-1; TRBD2 aligns across 9 bases. Germline V gives CDR1 SGHAT, CDR2 FQNNGV. V lost 6 bases and J lost 6; bases outside the gene matches: 6. The CDR3 length is 14 residues. CDR3 protein: CASRPAGGLNEQFF. DNA of the CDR3: TGTGCCAGCAGACCAGCGGGGGGCCTCAATGAGCAGTTCTTC.

There are a few counts of this clonotype. The rearrangement uses TRBV7-9 and TRBJ1-2; tentatively, D is TRBD1 (5 bases). The CDR3 is 11 amino acids. Looked up from germline, CDR1 is SEHNR and CDR2 is FQNEAQ (reference sequence). V dropped 1 base and J dropped 9 bases, with 6 bases sitting between them. The CDR3 reads CASSLGGSYTF. CDR3 DNA sequence: TGTGCCAGCAGCTTAGGGGGGAGCTACACCTTC.

This clonotype was observed at least ten times. The genes are TRBV6-1 and TRBJ2-3, with a tentative D call TRBD2 (5 bases). The CDR3 runs 14 residues. The V and J ends lost 6 bases and 0 bases respectively, with 10 bases between them. CDR1 MNHNS and CDR2 SASEGT come from the germline V gene. This CDR3 reads CASSPPGSTDTQYF. CDR3 coding DNA: TGTGCCAGCAGCCCCCCGGGGAGCACAGATACGCAGTATTTT.

This clonotype was picked up many times. The chain combines TRBV6-1 with TRBJ2-1; 12 nucleotides line up with TRBD2. J lost 6 bases, V lost 3 bases, and 9 bases had no gene match. Per germline, CDR1 MNHNS and CDR2 SASEGT. The CDR3 totals 17 residues. CDR3 sequence (DNA): TGTGCCAGCAGTGATATGGTCTCTAGCGGGAGGGCCAATGAGCAGTTCTTC. It specifies CASSDMVSSGRANEQFF.

The rearrangement uses TRBV7-2 and TRBJ2-7; TRBD1 matches 7 bases. This CDR3 has 17 residues. Germline assignment: CDR1 SGHTA and CDR2 FQGNSA. J lost 2 bases, V lost 1 base, and 11 bases had no gene match. In nucleotides, the CDR3 is TGTGCCAGCAGCTTAGGGCTCTTCCGGGACAGCACCTACGAGCAGTACTTC. It translates to CASSLGLFRDSTYEQYF. Using reference TRBV7-2 and TRBJ2-7 for the parts outside the CDR3, the full variable domain is GAGVSQSPSNKVTEKGKDVELRCDPISGHTALYWYRQSLGQGLEFLIYFQGNSAPDKSGLPSDRFSAERTGGSVSTLTIQRTQQEDSAVYLCASSLGLFRDSTYEQYFGPGTRLTVT.

V and J are TRBV6-4 and TRBJ1-5, with no clear D. The ends were cut back, 0 bases at V and 7 bases at J, with 7 bases in the middle. The germline CDR1 and CDR2 sequences are MRHNA and SNTAGT. The CDR3 length is 13 residues. The CDR3 spells CASSDSEGQPQHF. The CDR3 DNA reads TGTGCCAGCAGTGACTCAGAAGGGCAGCCCCAGCATTTT.

This clonotype was counted at least ten times. The chain combines TRBV7-2 with TRBJ2-7, with TRBD2 as a possible D gene (6 bases). The CDR3 runs to 14 residues. V lost 5 bases, J lost 3 bases, and 14 bases lay in between. Germline assignment: CDR1 SGHTA and CDR2 FQGNSA. CDR3 residues: CASSRNTGDYEQYF. The CDR3 DNA reads as TGTGCCAGCAGCCGGAACACGGGGGACTACGAGCAGTACTTC.

The rearrangement links TRBV5-1 to TRBJ2-3; no clear D gene. The V end lost 0 bases, the J end lost 0 bases, and 8 bases lay between the germline ends. The CDR3 has 15 amino acids. The germline V gene encodes CDR1 SGHRS and CDR2 YFSETQ. The CDR3, as DNA: TGCGCCAGCAGCTTGGAGCACGCAAGCACAGATACGCAGTATTTT. This gives the protein CASSLEHASTDTQYF.

This chain connects TRBV6-6 to TRBJ1-2, with TRBD1 matching 7 bases. V lost 3 bases and J lost 3; bases outside the gene matches: 4. The CDR3 runs to 14 residues. From germline, CDR1 is MNHNY and CDR2 SVGAGI (reference sequence). The CDR3 loop is CASSYSRGDYGYTF. The CDR3 DNA is TGTGCCAGCAGTTATAGCAGGGGGGACTATGGCTACACCTTC.

This clonotype turned up a few times. The chain recombines TRBV4-1 with TRBJ2-1, with 12 bases matching TRBD2. V lost 3 bases and J lost 2; bases outside the gene matches: 5. Germline V gene sequence: CDR1 MGHRA, CDR2 YSYEKL. This CDR3 comprises 17 residues. The CDR3 here is CASSQTRTSGAYNEQFF. The CDR3 nucleotides read TGCGCCAGCAGCCAGACCAGGACTAGCGGGGCCTACAATGAGCAGTTCTTC.

A few counts support this clonotype. The rearrangement uses TRBV7-6 and TRBJ1-6; D is unclear. Germline lookup yields CDR1 SGHVS and CDR2 FNYEAQ. V lost 5 bases and J lost 0, with 11 bases in between. The CDR3 is 16 residues long. The CDR3 bases are TGTGCCAGCAGCCGAACATGGAGCTCCTATAATTCACCCCTCCACTTT. Encoded protein: CASSRTWSSYNSPLHF. Full variable domain (rest looked up from reference TRBV7-6 and TRBJ1-6): GAGVSQSPRYKVTKRGQDVALRCDPISGHVSLYWYRQALGQGPEFLTYFNYEAQQDKSGLPNDRFSAERPEGSISTLTIQRTEQRDSAMYRCASSRTWSSYNSPLHFGNGTRLTVT.

The chain is built from TRBV6-8 and TRBJ2-7; 10 bases line up with TRBD2. The CDR3 is 14 residues long. V was clipped by 6 bases and J by 5 bases; unmatched bases: 7. Per germline, CDR1 MNHGY and CDR2 SAAAGT. The CDR3: CASSSSLAGDEQYF. For the CDR3, the DNA is TGTGCCAGCAGCTCCTCTCTAGCGGGAGACGAGCAGTACTTC.

The chain combines TRBV6-6 with TRBJ2-5; perhaps TRBD2 as D (6 bases). This CDR3 spans 15 amino acids. The V and J ends lost 6 bases and 5 bases respectively, with 19 bases between them. CDR1 is MNHNY, CDR2 SVGAGI, per germline (reference sequence). CDR3 residues: CASRMTSLEPETQYF. CDR3 DNA sequence: TGTGCCAGCAGGATGACTAGTCTTGAGCCGGAGACCCAGTACTTC.

V and J are TRBV5-4 and TRBJ1-1; 12 bases align to TRBD1. This CDR3 is built from 15 residues. The J segment lost 7 bases and the V segment lost 4 bases, leaving 8 bases of the junction unmatched. Per germline, CDR1 SGHNT and CDR2 YYREEE (reference sequence). The CDR3 nucleotides read TGTGCCAGCAGCGGGTCCGGGACAGGGGGCCTTGAAGCTTTCTTT. It is translated as CASSGSGTGGLEAFF. The variable domain in full, completed from reference TRBV5-4 and TRBJ1-1, reads ETGVTQSPTHLIKTRGQQVTLRCSSQSGHNTVSWYQQALGQGPQFIFQYYREEENGRGNFPPRFSGLQFPNYSSELNVNALELDDSALYLCASSGSGTGGLEAFFGQGTRLTVV.

This chain uses TRBV7-2 with TRBJ2-4, with D hard to call. The CDR3 is 14 residues long. V lost 2 bases and J lost 6, with 11 bases in between. Germline assignment: CDR1 SGHTA and CDR2 FQGNSA. The DNA of the CDR3 is TGTGCCAGCAGCTTATACCGCTACCCAAACATTCAGTACTTC. Translating gives CASSLYRYPNIQYF.

The table lists this clonotype with many counts. DNA of the CDR3: TGTGCCAGCAGCTTAAGGACTAGCGGGACCGACCCCCGCGAGCAGTACTTC. This codes for CASSLRTSGTDPREQYF. J is TRBJ2-7 and V is TRBV7-2, with 12 bases fitting TRBD2. The V gene's germline CDR1 is SGHTA and CDR2 FQGNSA. The CDR3 sequence is 17 residues long. V lost 2 bases to trimming and J lost 6 bases; unmatched junction nucleotides: 11.

The chain employs TRBV6-1 and TRBJ2-7; tentative D call: TRBD2 (7 bases). CDR1 is MNHNS, CDR2 SASEGT, per germline. CDR3 size: 13 residues. V was shortened by 8 bases and J by 3 bases, with 14 bases between the two germline ends. CDR3 coding DNA: TGTGCCAGCGGGGGGCGGGAGTTCTACGAGCAGTACTTC. It is translated as CASGGREFYEQYF.

The sample holds many counts of this clonotype. This chain joins TRBV7-8 and TRBJ2-5; 9 bases align to TRBD1. CDR3 length: 16 amino acids. J gave up 5 bases and V 1 base, and 8 bases lay outside the gene matches. Germline V gene lookup returns CDR1 SGHVS and CDR2 FQNEAQ. The CDR3 DNA is TGTGCCAGCAGCTTAGTAAGGACAGGGGTTGGCGAGACCCAGTACTTC. Amino acid sequence: CASSLVRTGVGETQYF.

This clonotype was counted ten times or more. This rearrangement joins TRBV7-9 to TRBJ1-4; D is ambiguous. This CDR3 is built from 13 residues. The germline V and J ends were trimmed by 1 base and 7 bases, with 7 bases remaining between them. Germline CDR1 SEHNR, CDR2 FQNEAQ (reference sequence). CDR3 DNA: TGTGCCAGCAGCTTAGAGGCCTCTGAAAAACTGTTTTTT. It translates to CASSLEASEKLFF.

V and J are TRBV4-3 and TRBJ1-5; D ambiguous. CDR1 LGHNA and CDR2 YSLEER come from the germline V gene. The CDR3 loop spans 16 amino acids. The V gene lost 1 base and the J gene lost 5 bases, with 15 bases spanning the gap. This CDR3 is CASSQVLLEEDQPQHF. The DNA for the CDR3 is TGCGCCAGCAGCCAAGTCCTACTCGAGGAGGATCAGCCCCAGCATTTT.

The chain employs TRBV20-1 and TRBJ2-3; D may correspond to TRBD1 or TRBD2 (5 bases each). Germline lookup yields CDR1 DFQATT and CDR2 SNEGSKA (reference sequence). V lost 0 bases and J lost 6, with 10 bases in between. This CDR3 has 13 residues. This CDR3 is CSAREVGRDTQYF. The CDR3 coding sequence is TGCAGTGCTAGAGAGGTGGGACGGGATACGCAGTATTTT.

This clonotype was seen only a few times. The rearrangement uses TRBV5-5 and TRBJ2-7; possible D gene TRBD1, 6 bases. Trimming took 5 bases from V and 2 from J, leaving 11 bases between them. The CDR3 extends over 13 amino acids. In germline, CDR1 is SGHKS, CDR2 YYEKEE (reference sequence). The CDR3 sequence is CASRRAGAYEQYF. DNA for the CDR3: TGTGCCAGCAGGAGGGCAGGGGCCTACGAGCAGTACTTC.

This clonotype was observed a few times. The gene calls are TRBV5-5 and TRBJ1-1; TRBD1 matches at 10 bases. From germline, CDR1 is SGHKS and CDR2 YYEKEE (reference sequence). V lost 6 bases, J lost 3 bases, and 8 bases stayed unmatched. This CDR3 is 15 amino acids long. Written as DNA, the CDR3 is TGTGCCAGCAATTGGGGACAGGGGAGATACACTGAAGCTTTCTTT. This translates into CASNWGQGRYTEAFF.